Presented here are 22 T cell receptor beta chains from one specimen sequenced in a study of response to subunit inactivated influenza vaccine. From the RT-PCR reads, TCRdb called clonotypes with MiXCR, one entry per CDR3 protein. The profile shows approximately 700,000 distinct CDR3 sequences, 15% to 18% of them singletons. The sample in question was PBMCs from blood, obtained roughly 13 days after vaccination. The origin of the receptors is a man between 45 and 60 years old who received an inactivated influenza vaccine.

The chain joins TRBV4-3 to TRBJ2-7; possibly TRBD2 for D (6 bases). The germline CDR1 and CDR2 sequences are LGHNA and YSLEER. CDR3 length: 15 residues. Trimming took off 0 bases at V and 2 bases at J, with 11 bases between the two ends. CDR3 sequence: CASSQDWRDPYEQYF. The DNA for the CDR3 is TGCGCCAGCAGCCAAGATTGGCGGGACCCCTACGAGCAGTACTTC.

The sample holds many counts of this clonotype. This chain links TRBV7-9 with TRBJ1-1, with 7 bases identical to TRBD1. This CDR3 spans 14 amino acids. Germline CDR1 and CDR2: SEHNR and FQNEAQ (reference sequence). Trimming cost V 5 bases and J 1 base; bases outside gene matches: 4. CDR3 DNA: TGTGCCAGCAGCCCGGGACAGTCGAACACTGAAGCTTTCTTT. This sequence encodes CASSPGQSNTEAFF.

The V gene is TRBV5-1, the J gene TRBJ2-5; no definite D call. V lost 0 bases and J 2 bases, leaving 8 bases between the germline ends. Germline CDR1 reads SGHRS; CDR2 reads YFSETQ. This CDR3 comprises 14 residues. The CDR3 DNA follows: TGCGCCAGCAGCTTGGGTTCCAGTCAAGAGACCCAGTACTTC. Its protein is CASSLGSSQETQYF.

J is TRBJ2-3 and V is TRBV12-3 or TRBV12-4, with no clear D. This CDR3 contains 13 residues. V was trimmed by 4 bases and J by 4 bases, leaving 9 bases between them. The chain's CDR3 is CASSSASADTQYF. The CDR3 coding sequence is TGTGCCAGCAGTTCCGCAAGTGCAGATACGCAGTATTTT.

This clonotype came up a few times. The chain is built from TRBV20-1 and TRBJ2-5, with D hard to call. V gave up 0 bases and J gave up 12 bases, with 17 bases separating them. The CDR3 contains 13 residues. CDR1 is DFQATT, CDR2 SNEGSKA, per germline (reference sequence). CDR3 DNA: TGCAGTGCTAGAGATATCCCGAGGTTATTAGAGTACTTC. Translated, it gives CSARDIPRLLEYF.

This clonotype was detected a few times. The chain has TRBV7-8 and TRBJ2-2; 10 bases are shared with TRBD2. V dropped 1 base and J dropped 4; count of bases not matched to a gene: 3. Germline CDR1 is SGHVS and CDR2 is FQNEAQ. This CDR3 spans 16 amino acids. The CDR3 bases are TGTGCCAGCAGCTTAGGGACTAGCGGATTCACCGGGGAGCTGTTTTTT. It is translated as CASSLGTSGFTGELFF.

The chain is built from TRBV15 and TRBJ2-5, with D perhaps matching TRBD1 (6 bases). The CDR3 is 15 amino acids. The V and J ends lost 3 bases and 5 bases respectively, with 16 bases between them. Germline CDR1 reads LNHNV; CDR2 reads YYDKDF (reference sequence). Here the CDR3 reads CATSRGRTVRETQYF. CDR3 nucleotides: TGTGCCACCAGCAGGGGTCGGACAGTCCGGGAGACCCAGTACTTC.

This clonotype has more than one count but fewer than ten. The chain joins TRBV20-1 to TRBJ2-3, with 9 bases matching TRBD2. The CDR3 is 15 amino acids. Germline CDR1 is DFQATT and CDR2 is SNEGSKA (reference sequence). The junction had 10 bases not matched to a gene; V was cut back by 3 bases and J by 6 bases. CDR3 region: CSARGLAEVSDTQYF. CDR3 bases: TGCAGTGCTAGGGGACTAGCCGAGGTTTCCGATACGCAGTATTTT.

The gene calls are TRBV30 and TRBJ2-1; D may be TRBD1 (6 bases). Trimming removed 4 bases from V and 6 bases from J, with 19 bases in between. CDR1 is GTSNPN, CDR2 SVGIG, per germline (reference sequence). This CDR3 comprises 15 residues. The CDR3 DNA follows: TGTGCCTGGATGAGGGGGTACGCCGGCAGCAATGAGCAGTTCTTC. The encoded protein is CAWMRGYAGSNEQFF.

In its sample, this clonotype was seen a few times. The chain links TRBV19 to TRBJ1-1, with unresolved D. The CDR3 is made up of 13 amino acids. Trimming removed 6 bases from V and 0 bases from J, with 8 bases in between. Germline loops: CDR1 LNHDA, CDR2 SQIVND (reference sequence). The CDR3 coding sequence is TGTGCCAGTAGGCAGACGGTGAACACTGAAGCTTTCTTT. Translating gives CASRQTVNTEAFF.

This rearrangement joins TRBV6-7 to TRBJ2-7; 8 positions agree with TRBD1. TRBV6-7 is placed among ORFs of uncertain function. V shed 2 bases, J shed 5 bases, and the junction held 17 bases outside the gene matches. This CDR3 contains 18 residues. CDR3 in DNA: TGTGCCAGCAGTTACGGTGCCCTGAAACAGGGGGAGGTAAACGAGCAGTACTTC. Its translation: CASSYGALKQGEVNEQYF.

This clonotype has ten or more counts. V is TRBV24-1 and J is TRBJ2-2; 7 bases are shared with TRBD2. This CDR3 has 14 amino acids. With V trimmed by 9 bases and J by 2 bases, 5 bases remained unmatched. Germline CDR1 reads KGHDR; CDR2 reads SFDVKD. CDR3 sequence reads: CATASSGNTGELFF. The CDR3, as DNA: TGTGCCACCGCCTCTAGCGGAAACACCGGGGAGCTGTTTTTT.

This clonotype appeared a few times. The chain uses TRBV14 and TRBJ2-7; the D gene is possibly TRBD2 (6 bases). Germline-derived CDR1 and CDR2 are SGHDN and FVKESK. There are 15 residues in the CDR3. Trimming removed 2 bases from V and 2 bases from J, with 13 bases in between. The chain's CDR3 is CASSQTGVPPYEQYF. The CDR3 region has the DNA TGTGCCAGCAGCCAAACGGGGGTACCCCCCTACGAGCAGTACTTC.

This clonotype was counted at least ten times. The chain carries TRBV4-2 and TRBJ2-7; 8 bases agree with TRBD2. The V gene's germline CDR1 is LGHNA and CDR2 YNFKEQ. The V segment lost 3 bases and the J segment 0 bases; nucleotides outside the gene matches: 13. The CDR3 loop spans 18 amino acids. CDR3 protein: CASSHPSPQREYSYEQYF. The CDR3 region has the DNA TGTGCCAGCAGCCACCCAAGCCCCCAGCGGGAGTACTCCTACGAGCAGTACTTC.

There are a few counts of this clonotype. This rearrangement joins TRBV7-8 to TRBJ2-5, with D maybe TRBD2 (7 bases). This CDR3 has 11 residues. Germline V lookup: CDR1 SGHVS, CDR2 FQNEAQ. Trimming stripped 7 bases from V and 9 bases from J, with 12 bases between. The CDR3 here is CASTGGRAQYF. The CDR3 nucleotides read TGTGCCAGCACCGGGGGGCGCGCCCAGTACTTC.

With respect to this clonotype: One junction end disagrees with the germline gene, perhaps due to a read error. This chain uses TRBV6-2 or TRBV6-3 with TRBJ1-3; no clear D gene. This CDR3 region has 16 residues. Germline CDR1 and CDR2: MNHEY and SVGEGT. The CDR3 nucleotides read TGTGCCAGCAGCCGCGAACGACACCGCTCTGGAAACACGATATATTTT. It translates to CASSRERHRSGNTIYF.

This clonotype was seen a handful of times. The chain links TRBV19 to TRBJ2-7; TRBD1 aligns across 9 bases. Losses at the gene ends were 3 bases for V and 6 bases for J; bases not matched to a gene: 6. Germline V gives CDR1 LNHDA, CDR2 SQIVND (reference sequence). The CDR3 sequence is 14 residues long. The CDR3: CASSIRTGVGEQYF. The DNA for the CDR3 is TGTGCCAGTAGTATTCGGACAGGGGTAGGCGAGCAGTACTTC.

The chain uses TRBV24-1 and TRBJ1-2; TRBD1 aligns across 7 bases. After removal of 4 bases from V and 8 bases from J, the junction contained 15 bases not matched to a gene. The germline V gene has CDR1 KGHDR and CDR2 SFDVKD. CDR3 length equals 16 residues. This CDR3 is CATSDHQVTGLRGYTF. The CDR3 DNA is TGTGCCACCAGTGACCATCAGGTGACAGGGCTAAGAGGCTACACCTTC.

The chain joins TRBV27 to TRBJ1-1, with D maybe TRBD1 (5 bases). With 5 bases removed from V and 10 bases from J, the gap between germline ends came to 14 bases. This CDR3 is built from 12 residues. Germline CDR1 is MNHEY and CDR2 is SMNVEV (reference sequence). CDR3 in DNA: TGTGCCAGCAGTCACAATTTGGGGCCAGCTTTCTTT. Encoded protein: CASSHNLGPAFF.

Regarding this clonotype: Sequence at one end of the junction differs from germline and may be a read error. The V and J genes are TRBV3-1 and TRBJ2-7; D gene ambiguous. The CDR3 runs 15 residues. Germline V gene sequence: CDR1 LGHDT, CDR2 YNNKEL (reference sequence). The CDR3: CASTQEVSFTHEQYF. The CDR3 DNA follows: TGTGCCAGCACCCAAGAGGTGTCTTTTACCCACGAGCAGTACTTC.

The table lists this clonotype with a few counts. This chain joins TRBV7-3 and TRBJ2-1; D unresolved. The CDR3 contains 13 residues. Germline V CDR1 and CDR2: SGHTA, FQGTGA. V shed 5 bases and J shed 6 bases, with 11 bases lying between them. The CDR3 sequence is CASSTDGRNEQFF. DNA for the CDR3: TGTGCCAGCAGCACAGACGGGCGCAATGAGCAGTTCTTC. The full variable domain, with the rest looked up from reference TRBV7-3 and TRBJ2-1, is GAGVSQTPSNKVTEKGKYVELRCDPISGHTALYWYRQSLGQGPEFLIYFQGTGAADDSGLPNDRFFAVRPEGSVSTLKIQRTERGDSAVYLCASSTDGRNEQFFGPGTRLTVL.

V usage is TRBV4-1 and J usage is TRBJ2-4, with 9 bases matching TRBD1. CDR3 size: 14 residues. The J segment lost 4 bases and the V segment lost 3 bases, leaving 1 base of the junction unmatched. Germline V gene lookup returns CDR1 MGHRA and CDR2 YSYEKL. CDR3 nucleotide sequence: TGCGCCAGCAGCCAGGGACAGGGTAAAAACATTCAGTACTTC. Encoded protein: CASSQGQGKNIQYF.